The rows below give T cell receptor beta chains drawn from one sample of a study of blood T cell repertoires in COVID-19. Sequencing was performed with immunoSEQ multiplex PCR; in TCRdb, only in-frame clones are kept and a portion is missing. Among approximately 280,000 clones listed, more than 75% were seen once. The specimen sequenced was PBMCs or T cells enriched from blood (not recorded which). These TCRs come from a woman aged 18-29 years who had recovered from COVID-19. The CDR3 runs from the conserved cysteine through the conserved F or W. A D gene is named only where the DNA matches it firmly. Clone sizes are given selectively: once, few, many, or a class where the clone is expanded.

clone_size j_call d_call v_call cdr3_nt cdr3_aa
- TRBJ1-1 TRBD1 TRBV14 TGTGCCAGCAGTTGGACAGGGAACACTGAAGCTTTCTTT CASSWTGNTEAFF
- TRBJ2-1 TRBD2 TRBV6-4 TGTGCCAGCAGTGACTTAGCGGGAGGCGGTGAGCAGTTCTTC CASSDLAGGGEQFF
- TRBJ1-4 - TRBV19 TGTGCCAGTAGTCCTCCGGCAGGTTGGAGGGAAAAACTGTTTTTT CASSPPAGWREKLFF
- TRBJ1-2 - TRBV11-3 TGTGCCAGCAGCTTAGGTACCGGGACAAGCTATGGCTACACCTTC CASSLGTGTSYGYTF
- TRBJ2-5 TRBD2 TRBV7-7 TGTGCCAGCAGCTTAGTCGGGGAGGGGCGACAAGAGACCCAGTACTTC CASSLVGEGRQETQYF
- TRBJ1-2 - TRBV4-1 TGCGCCAGCAGCCAAGGGGCAGGGAACAATGGCTACACCTTC CASSQGAGNNGYTF
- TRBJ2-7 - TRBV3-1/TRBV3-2 TGTGCCAGCAGCCAATCGGGCAGGGGAAACGAGCAGTACTTC CASSQSGRGNEQYF
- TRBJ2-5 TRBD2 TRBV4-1 TGCGCCAGCAGCCACGTAGCGGGAGGGCAAGAGACCCAGTACTTC CASSHVAGGQETQYF
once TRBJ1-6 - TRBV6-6 TGTGCCAGCAGTCACAGGGTCTATTCACCCCTCCACTTT CASSHRVYSPLHF
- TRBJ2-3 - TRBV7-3 TGTGCCAGTCAGAAGGAGGGAGATACGCAGTATTTT CASQKEGDTQYF
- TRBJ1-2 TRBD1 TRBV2 TGTGCCAGCAGTGACGGGGACAGGGGAATCTATGGCTACACCTTC CASSDGDRGIYGYTF
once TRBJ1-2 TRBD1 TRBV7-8 TGTGCCAGCAGCCAAGGGGACAGGGCCGTAAGAGCGTGGGGCTACACCTTC CASSQGDRAVRAWGYTF
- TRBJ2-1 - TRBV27 TGTGCCAGCAGTTTAGACAGGACCCCTACCAATGAGCAGTTCTTC CASSLDRTPTNEQFF
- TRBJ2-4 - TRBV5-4 TGTGCCAGCAGCTTGGTGGCTAGTGAGGCCAAAAACATTCAGTACTTC CASSLVASEAKNIQYF
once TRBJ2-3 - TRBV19 TGTGCCAGTAGTATGGTAGACTTTTCCTATACCGTCGTTACCCTCACAGATACGCAGTATTTT CASSMVDFSYTVVTLTDTQYF
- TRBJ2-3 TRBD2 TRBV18 TGTGCCAGCTCACCACTAGCGGGGGACACAGATACGCAGTATTTT CASSPLAGDTDTQYF
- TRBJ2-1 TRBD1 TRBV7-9 TGTGCCAGCAGCTCGCCGGGACAGGGTAATGAGCAGTTCTTC CASSSPGQGNEQFF
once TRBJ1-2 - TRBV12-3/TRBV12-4 TGTGCCAGCACTTTACCAGGGAACTATGGCTACACCTTC CASTLPGNYGYTF
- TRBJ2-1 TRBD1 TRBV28 TGTGCCAGCAGTTTCCCGGGACAGGGGGCGTCTAGCGGATCCTACAATGAGCAGTTCTTC CASSFPGQGASSGSYNEQFF
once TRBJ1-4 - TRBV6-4 TGTGCCAGCAGTGAGTCCTCGAATGAAAAACTGTTTTTT CASSESSNEKLFF
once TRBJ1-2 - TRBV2 TGTGCCAACTTCCGAGGCTATGGCTACACCTTC CANFRGYGYTF
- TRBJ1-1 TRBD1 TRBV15 TGTGCCACCAGCAGACCGGACAGGGGGCAAACTGAAGCTTTCTTT CATSRPDRGQTEAFF
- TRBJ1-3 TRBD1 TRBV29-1 TGCAGCGTTGAAGAGCCCATGGGACAGGGGAAAGGAAACACCATATATTTT CSVEEPMGQGKGNTIYF
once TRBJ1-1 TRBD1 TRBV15 TGTGCCACCAGCAGAGACACCGCCACCGGGACAGGAATTTTTCGCGCTTTCTTT CATSRDTATGTGIFRAFF
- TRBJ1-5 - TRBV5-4 TGTGCCAGCAGCTTGGGGGGGGATCAGCCCCAGCATTTT CASSLGGDQPQHF
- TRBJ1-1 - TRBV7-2 TGTGCCAGCAGCTCCCCCCCCGCGAGAGAGGCTTTCTTT CASSSPPAREAFF
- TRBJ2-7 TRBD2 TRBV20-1 TGCAGTGCTAGTTTCGGACTAGCGGGAGTGGGGGAGCAGTACTTC CSASFGLAGVGEQYF
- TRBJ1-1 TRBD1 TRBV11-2 TGTGCCAGCAGCTCGCCGGGACAGGGGGCTTTGCGTGGCACTGAAGCTTTCTTT CASSSPGQGALRGTEAFF
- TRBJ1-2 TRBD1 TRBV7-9 TGTGCCAGCAGCTCGACAGGGGGCAACTATGGCTACACCTTC CASSSTGGNYGYTF
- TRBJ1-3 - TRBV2 TGTGCCAGCAGTGGTGGCCTTGGAAACACCATATATTTT CASSGGLGNTIYF
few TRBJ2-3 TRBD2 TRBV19 TGTGCCAGTAGTGTTGGACTAGCGGGGGTTTCAGATACGCAGTATTTT CASSVGLAGVSDTQYF
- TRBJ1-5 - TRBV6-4 TGTGCCAGCAGTGAACACCCCAATCAGCCCCAGCATTTT CASSEHPNQPQHF
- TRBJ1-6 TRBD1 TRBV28 TGTGCCAGCAGTTTTTATCCCGGGACAGGGAATTCACCCCTCCACTTT CASSFYPGTGNSPLHF
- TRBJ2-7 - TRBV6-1 TGTGCCAGCAGTGAAAGTGGGGAGAAGAGATACGAGCAGTACTTC CASSESGEKRYEQYF
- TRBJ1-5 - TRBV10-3 TGTGCCATCAGTGAAAGAGAAACAGCTGTCAGGCCCCAGCATTTT CAISERETAVRPQHF
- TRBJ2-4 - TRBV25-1 TGTGCCAGCAGTTCAGTGAGGACAGCAAATATGTCCAAAAACATTCAGTACTTC CASSSVRTANMSKNIQYF
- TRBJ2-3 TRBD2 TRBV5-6 TGTGCCAGCAGCTTAAGACTAGCGGGGGATAGCACAGATACGCAGTATTTT CASSLRLAGDSTDTQYF
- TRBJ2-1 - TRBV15 TGTGCCACCAGCAGAGCAGGGTTCAATGAGCAGTTCTTC CATSRAGFNEQFF
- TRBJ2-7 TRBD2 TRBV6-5 TGTGCCAGCAGACCAGCGGCGGGAGTGAACGAGCAGTACTTC CASRPAAGVNEQYF
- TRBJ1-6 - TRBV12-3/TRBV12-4 TGTGCCAGCAGGGCGGGCAGTCAGCACCTCCACTTT CASRAGSQHLHF
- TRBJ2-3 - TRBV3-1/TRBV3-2 TGTGCCAGCAGCCAAGATCGACTAGTTACCACAGATACGCAGTATTTT CASSQDRLVTTDTQYF
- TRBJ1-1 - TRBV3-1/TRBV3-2 TGTGCCAGCAGCCCTTGGCCGGGAGCTTTCTTT CASSPWPGAFF
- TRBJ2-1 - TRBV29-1 TGCAGCGTTGCAGTATTAGCGGATTTCAATGAGCAGTTCTTC CSVAVLADFNEQFF
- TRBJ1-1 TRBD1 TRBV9 TGTGCCAGCAGCTGGACAGGGGAGACTGAAGCTTTCTTT CASSWTGETEAFF
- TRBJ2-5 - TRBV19 TGTGCCAGTAGTTCGACAGTACAAGAGACCCAGTACTTC CASSSTVQETQYF
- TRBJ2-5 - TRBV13 TGTGCCAGCAGCTTAGGCATGAGGGTCAGTGGGGAAGAGACCCAGTACTTC CASSLGMRVSGEETQYF
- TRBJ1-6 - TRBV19 TGTGCCAGTAGTATAGGGCCGAATTCACCCCTCCACTTT CASSIGPNSPLHF
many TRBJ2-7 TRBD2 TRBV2 TGTGCCAGCAGCGAGGGACTAGCGATCAGCTACGAGCAGTACTTC CASSEGLAISYEQYF
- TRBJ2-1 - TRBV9 TGTGCCAGCAGCGTAGGCGGGATCTTCTACAATGAGCAGTTCTTC CASSVGGIFYNEQFF
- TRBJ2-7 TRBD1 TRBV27 TGTGCCAGCAGTAAGACAGGGCCCTACGAGCAGTACTTC CASSKTGPYEQYF
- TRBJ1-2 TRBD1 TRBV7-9 TGTGCCAGCAGCCTTTCGGGACAGCTCTATGGCTACACCTTC CASSLSGQLYGYTF
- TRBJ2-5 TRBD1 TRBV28 TGTGCCAGCAGTTGGGACAGGGTCCAAGAGACCCAGTACTTC CASSWDRVQETQYF
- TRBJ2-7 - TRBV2 TGTGCCAGCAGTGTTGGAGAGGGCTACGAGCAGTACTTC CASSVGEGYEQYF